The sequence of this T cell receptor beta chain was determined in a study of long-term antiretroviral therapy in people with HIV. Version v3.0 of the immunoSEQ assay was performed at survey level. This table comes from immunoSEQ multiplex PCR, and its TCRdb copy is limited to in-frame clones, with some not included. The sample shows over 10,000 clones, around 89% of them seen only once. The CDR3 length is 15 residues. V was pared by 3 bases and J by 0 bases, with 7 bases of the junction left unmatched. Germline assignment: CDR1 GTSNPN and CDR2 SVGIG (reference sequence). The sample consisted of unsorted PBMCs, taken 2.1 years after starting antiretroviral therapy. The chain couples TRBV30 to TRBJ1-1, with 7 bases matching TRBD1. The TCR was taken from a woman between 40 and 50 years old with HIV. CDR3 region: CAWSAPGGMNTEAFF. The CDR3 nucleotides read TGTGCCTGGAGCGCCCCAGGGGGGATGAACACTGAAGCTTTCTTT.